A selection of T cell receptor beta chains follows, all from one sample in a study of T cell repertoires in cytomegalovirus infection. One entry per CDR3 protein, called by TCRdb with MiXCR from the reads. The table has fewer than 550,000 distinct CDR3 sequences, roughly 30% seen once. Sequences were obtained from PBMCs. All receptors derive from a human donor in good health (CMV status not recorded). Some clones in this sample may be carry-over from other donors' samples. CDR3s include the opening cysteine and the closing phenylalanine or tryptophan. Fields, in order: clone size, D gene, V gene, J gene, CDR3 protein, CDR3 DNA. D genes are given only for firm matches. A clone size is listed for some rows: how often the clone was seen (once, few, many), or a class if it is expanded.

size: few
D: TRBD2
V: TRBV15
J: TRBJ2-7
CDR3: CATSRGGFSGGARGTYEQYF
DNA: TGTGCCACCAGCCGAGGAGGATTTAGCGGGGGGGCCCGTGGGACCTACGAGCAGTACTTC

size: few
D: .
V: TRBV6-5
J: TRBJ2-2
CDR3: CASRPTDAGELFF
DNA: TGTGCCAGCAGACCCACAGACGCCGGGGAGCTGTTTTTT

size: .
D: .
V: TRBV20-1
J: TRBJ2-2
CDR3: CSARQRVTGELFF
DNA: TGCAGTGCACGACAGAGAGTCACCGGGGAGCTGTTTTTT

size: .
D: .
V: TRBV2
J: TRBJ2-4
CDR3: CASKPQGGAKNIQYF
DNA: TGTGCCAGCAAACCCCAAGGGGGGGCCAAAAACATTCAGTACTTC

size: .
D: TRBD1
V: TRBV3-1
J: TRBJ1-4
CDR3: CASSHTTGEEKLFF
DNA: TGTGCCAGCAGCCACACGACAGGGGAGGAAAAACTGTTTTTT

size: few
D: TRBD1
V: TRBV7-9
J: TRBJ1-2
CDR3: CASSLESTGGYGYTF
DNA: TGTGCCAGCAGCTTAGAATCCACAGGGGGCTATGGCTACACCTTC

size: .
D: TRBD1
V: TRBV27
J: TRBJ1-4
CDR3: CASSLYPVPGQGEKLFF
DNA: TGTGCCAGCAGTCTATACCCCGTCCCGGGACAGGGTGAAAAACTGTTTTTT

size: many
D: .
V: TRBV7-8
J: TRBJ1-2
CDR3: CASSFDDVQGYTF
DNA: TGTGCCAGCAGCTTCGACGACGTGCAAGGCTACACCTTC

size: few
D: .
V: TRBV11-2
J: TRBJ1-1
CDR3: CASSPQGDRTHTEAFF
DNA: TGTGCCAGCAGCCCCCAAGGTGACAGGACCCATACTGAAGCTTTCTTT

size: few
D: .
V: TRBV19
J: TRBJ1-1
CDR3: CATLAGGTTEAFF
DNA: TGTGCCACCCTGGCGGGGGGAACGACTGAAGCTTTCTTT

size: few
D: .
V: TRBV5-3
J: TRBJ2-3
CDR3: CASSPRLQQDTQYF
DNA: TGTGCCAGCAGCCCGCGGCTTCAACAAGATACGCAGTATTTT

size: few
D: TRBD2
V: TRBV4-1
J: TRBJ2-1
CDR3: CASSQDSRLAGGNEQFF
DNA: TGCGCCAGCAGCCAAGATTCGAGACTAGCGGGGGGGAATGAGCAGTTCTTC

size: .
D: .
V: TRBV6-1
J: TRBJ2-6
CDR3: CASSEKIGGLGANVLTF
DNA: TGTGCCAGCAGTGAAAAGATCGGGGGGCTTGGGGCCAACGTCCTGACTTTC

size: few
D: .
V: TRBV6-1
J: TRBJ2-1
CDR3: CASSYGPRNEQFF
DNA: TGTGCCAGCAGTTATGGCCCCCGCAATGAGCAGTTCTTC

size: .
D: TRBD1
V: TRBV6-9
J: TRBJ2-7
CDR3: CASSYPLTGAPYEQYF
DNA: TGTGCCAGCAGTTATCCATTGACAGGGGCTCCCTACGAGCAGTACTTC

size: many
D: TRBD2
V: TRBV7-2
J: TRBJ2-7
CDR3: CASSTRGENPYEQYF
DNA: TGTGCCAGCAGCACCCGGGGGGAGAATCCCTACGAGCAGTACTTC

size: many
D: .
V: TRBV7-2
J: TRBJ2-1
CDR3: CASNGGGSYNEQFF
DNA: TGTGCCAGCAACGGGGGAGGATCCTACAATGAGCAGTTCTTC

size: few
D: .
V: TRBV7-2
J: TRBJ2-3
CDR3: CASSSYLGVSTDTQYF
DNA: TGTGCCAGCAGCTCCTATTTGGGGGTCAGCACAGATACGCAGTATTTT

size: .
D: TRBD1
V: TRBV12-3/TRBV12-4
J: TRBJ2-7
CDR3: CASRQGQDRTYEQYF
DNA: TGTGCCAGCAGACAGGGACAGGACCGAACCTACGAGCAGTACTTC

size: few
D: TRBD1
V: TRBV15
J: TRBJ2-7
CDR3: CATSPGTGEFYEQYF
DNA: TGTGCCACCAGCCCCGGGACAGGGGAATTCTACGAGCAGTACTTC

size: .
D: .
V: TRBV6-1
J: TRBJ2-7
CDR3: CASSELVLASYEQYF
DNA: TGTGCCAGCAGTGAACTGGTACTAGCCTCCTACGAGCAGTACTTC

size: .
D: TRBD1
V: TRBV28
J: TRBJ2-7
CDR3: CASRTGVPYEQYF
DNA: TGTGCCAGTCGGACAGGGGTACCCTACGAGCAGTACTTC

size: few
D: TRBD2
V: TRBV12-3/TRBV12-4
J: TRBJ2-1
CDR3: CASSASGSYNEQFF
DNA: TGTGCCAGCAGCGCTAGCGGCTCCTACAATGAGCAGTTCTTC

size: .
D: TRBD2
V: TRBV2
J: TRBJ2-7
CDR3: CASSPSSGGFYEQYF
DNA: TGTGCCAGCAGTCCTTCTAGCGGGGGATTCTACGAGCAGTACTTC

size: .
D: .
V: TRBV19
J: TRBJ2-3
CDR3: CASRVTTTDTQYF
DNA: TGTGCCAGTAGAGTAACTACCACAGATACGCAGTATTTT

size: many
D: .
V: TRBV12-3/TRBV12-4
J: TRBJ1-2
CDR3: CASSRGGAGNFYGYTF
DNA: TGTGCCAGCAGCAGAGGGGGGGCAGGGAACTTCTATGGCTACACCTTC

size: many
D: .
V: TRBV12-3/TRBV12-4
J: TRBJ2-7
CDR3: CASSPLDTAYEQYF
DNA: TGTGCCAGCAGTCCTCTGGACACCGCTTACGAGCAGTACTTC

size: few
D: TRBD2
V: TRBV20-1
J: TRBJ2-1
CDR3: CSANPLAANEQFF
DNA: TGCAGTGCTAACCCACTAGCGGCCAATGAGCAGTTCTTC

size: .
D: .
V: TRBV29-1
J: TRBJ2-7
CDR3: CSVELPSVSYEQYF
DNA: TGCAGCGTTGAATTGCCCAGCGTCTCCTACGAGCAGTACTTC

size: .
D: TRBD1
V: TRBV19
J: TRBJ1-1
CDR3: CASIKDRATEAFF
DNA: TGTGCCAGTATTAAGGACAGGGCCACTGAAGCTTTCTTT

size: .
D: TRBD2
V: TRBV9
J: TRBJ2-1
CDR3: CASSASYSGAGNEQFF
DNA: TGTGCCAGCAGCGCCTCCTACAGCGGGGCTGGCAATGAGCAGTTCTTC

size: few
D: .
V: TRBV5-1
J: TRBJ2-7
CDR3: CASSLDSTSYEQYF
DNA: TGCGCCAGCAGCTTGGACAGCACCTCCTACGAGCAGTACTTC